One sample yielded the 12 T cell receptor beta chains listed below, sequenced in a study of tumor and adjacent non-tumor tissue in lung cancer. Three rounds of nested PCR, following a modified ARM-PCR protocol, produced the TCRbeta library. Each CDR3 protein is one row after TCRdb ran MiXCR on the multiplex PCR reads. This sample has more than 75,000 distinct CDR3 sequences; 80% occur once, and the top ten carry about 30%. RNA was extracted from bulk tissue without any cell sorting. Distant lung tissue was collected more than 3 cm away from the tumor edge. The source material was distant non-tumor lung tissue. The receptors here all came from a man in his sixties with small cell lung cancer.

Of note for this clonotype: The junction does not match germline at one end; this may be a read error. The rearrangement joins TRBV11-2 to TRBJ2-5, with unresolved D. The germline gives CDR1 SGHAT, CDR2 FQNNGV. CDR3 length: 11 residues. This CDR3 is CPSSQAETQYF. The DNA for the CDR3 is TGTCCCAGTAGTCAGGCGGAGACCCAGTACTTC.

For this clonotype: An end of the junction does not agree with germline; a read error may underlie this. The gene calls are TRBV6-5 and TRBJ2-1, with 9 bases lining up with TRBD2. Looked up from germline, CDR1 is MNHEY and CDR2 is SVGAGI. The CDR3 has 17 amino acids. CDR3 nucleotide sequence: TGTTCCAGCAGTTACTCGATCTTGGGACTAGCAGACAATGAGCAGTTCTTC. This encodes CSSSYSILGLADNEQFF.

The chain joins TRBV6-2 or TRBV6-3 to TRBJ1-5; the D is unclear. The CDR3 runs 14 residues. V dropped 8 bases and J dropped 6 bases, with 17 bases sitting between them. Germline CDR1 MNHEY, CDR2 SVGEGT. CDR3 loop: CASGFSSTPQPQHF. The CDR3 region has the DNA TGTGCCAGCGGTTTTTCAAGTACCCCTCAGCCCCAGCATTTT.

Turning to this clonotype: Sequence at one end of the junction differs from germline and may be a read error. The rearrangement uses TRBV12-3 or TRBV12-4 and TRBJ2-2; 8 nucleotides line up with TRBD2. The CDR3 length is 14 residues. The CDR3 DNA reads TGTGCCAGCAGTCTTAGCGGGGACACCGGGGAACTGTTTTTT. The encoded protein is CASSLSGDTGELFF.

This chain connects TRBV11-2 to TRBJ2-7; 12 bases agree with TRBD2. CDR3 length equals 19 residues. The germline V gene has CDR1 SGHAT and CDR2 FQNNGV. The DNA of the CDR3 is TGTGCCAGTAGCTTTAGGGCTAGCGGGAGGGCGAGCCTTTGCTACGAGCGGTACGTC. This gives the protein CASSFRASGRASLCYERYV.

The V call is TRBV10-2, the J call TRBJ2-7; TRBD2 matches at 8 bases. Trimming removed 10 bases from V and 1 base from J; junction bases left unmatched: 21. Per germline, CDR1 WSHSY and CDR2 SAAADI. The CDR3 consists of 18 residues. CDR3 loop: CATTPGTSHKWNSYEQYV. CDR3 sequence (DNA): TGCGCCACGACCCCCGGGACTAGTCATAAATGGAATTCCTACGAGCAGTACGTC.

To note about this clonotype: A read error may be the cause here, since a much bigger clone is one base away. The gene calls are TRBV30 and TRBJ2-3; 8 nucleotides align to TRBD1. CDR1 GTSNPN and CDR2 SVGIG come from the germline V gene (reference sequence). The CDR3 extends over 13 amino acids. CDR3: CAWNRQGTDRQYF. The CDR3 nucleotides read TGTGCCTGGAACCGACAGGGGACAGATAGGCAGTATTTT.

This clonotype was seen repeatedly, ten times or more. This chain connects TRBV24-1 to TRBJ2-5, with 13 bases aligning to TRBD2. The CDR3 has 15 amino acids. Germline V CDR1 and CDR2: KGHDR, SFDVKD. V was pared by 6 bases and J by 4 bases, with 4 bases of the junction left unmatched. CDR3 sequence (DNA): TGTGCCACCAGTAAAGGACTAGCGGGAGCAGAGACCCAGTACTTC. Protein sequence: CATSKGLAGAETQYF.

The chain employs TRBV6-1 and TRBJ2-3; D call uncertain. Trimming took 4 bases from V and 6 from J, leaving 17 bases between them. Looked up from germline, CDR1 is MNHNS and CDR2 is SASEGT. This CDR3 contains 15 residues. The CDR3 sequence: CASSAVGSVSDTQYF. The CDR3 DNA reads TGTGCCAGCAGTGCTGTAGGGTCTGTGTCCGATACGCAGTATTTT.

Regarding this clonotype: The final CDR3 position lacks the conserved phenylalanine or tryptophan, pointing to a likely read error. The gene calls are TRBV12-3 or TRBV12-4 and TRBJ2-2, with D maybe TRBD1 (7 bases). The CDR3 runs to 15 residues. The CDR3 DNA is TGTGCCAGCAGTTCCTCTGGGACAGACACCGGGGGGCTGTTTTAT. Translated, it gives CASSSSGTDTGGLFY.

As to this clonotype: At one end, the junction sequence differs from germline, possibly due to a read error. The V and J genes are TRBV11-2 and TRBJ2-3; D possibly corresponds to TRBD2 (5 bases). Germline assignment: CDR1 SGHAT and CDR2 FQNNGV. CDR3 size: 13 residues. Written as DNA, the CDR3 is TGTGACAGCAGCTTGGACTGGACGGATACGCAGTATTTT. Translating it yields CDSSLDWTDTQYF.

The chain's CDR3 is CASNGAGGKVSTDTQYF. The CDR3 DNA is TGCGCCAGCAATGGGGCAGGAGGTAAGGTCTCCACAGATACGCAGTATTTT. This chain uses TRBV10-2 with TRBJ2-3; D is tentatively TRBD1 or TRBD2 (5 bases each). The germline gives CDR1 WSHSY, CDR2 SAAADI. Trimming left V 7 bases short and J 2 bases short, with 22 bases between. The CDR3 length is 17 residues.